Each of the 25 T cell receptor beta chains below was sequenced from the same sample in a study of T cells in localized non-small cell lung cancer. Assay: immunoSEQ multiplex PCR; the TCRdb copy retains only in-frame clones and omits some. In the table there are just under 20,000 clones, 70% to 90% of which are singletons. The source material was peripheral blood, sampled before any cancer treatment. The receptors were gathered from a man aged 40-75 years with stage I lung adenocarcinoma.

The V gene is TRBV19, the J gene TRBJ1-1; D is perhaps TRBD1 (6 bases). The CDR3 is 14 amino acids. The germline V gene encodes CDR1 LNHDA and CDR2 SQIVND (reference sequence). V shed 5 bases and J shed 1 base, with 11 bases lying between them. DNA of the CDR3: TGTGCCAGTAGTCCTTACAGGGAGAACACTGAAGCTTTCTTT. It encodes CASSPYRENTEAFF.

This rearrangement joins TRBV7-9 to TRBJ1-4; 10 bases agree with TRBD1. The ends lost 5 bases at V and 7 bases at J; junction bases unmatched: 4. This CDR3 has 14 amino acids. The germline CDR1 and CDR2 sequences are SEHNR and FQNEAQ (reference sequence). CDR3 region: CASSRDRGSEKLFF. DNA for the CDR3: TGTGCCAGCAGCCGGGACAGGGGCAGTGAAAAACTGTTTTTT.

The gene calls are TRBV5-1 and TRBJ2-7, with 7 bases matching TRBD1. Trimming cost V 3 bases and J 4 bases; bases outside gene matches: 1. The CDR3 is 12 amino acids. CDR1 SGHRS and CDR2 YFSETQ come from the germline V gene. The DNA of the CDR3 is TGCGCCAGCAGCTCACAGGGGTACGAGCAGTACTTC. This sequence encodes CASSSQGYEQYF.

CDR3 coding DNA: TGCAGCGTTGAAGAGGGGGCCCAAGAGACCCAGTACTTC. Protein: CSVEEGAQETQYF. The genes are TRBV29-1 and TRBJ2-5, with TRBD1 as a possible D gene (6 bases). Trimming removed 0 bases from V and 1 base from J, with 6 bases in between. The CDR3 consists of 13 residues. Germline CDR1 reads SQVTM; CDR2 reads ANQGSEA.

The chain employs TRBV2 and TRBJ1-5, with TRBD1 identical over 10 bases. V shed 10 bases, J shed 6 bases, and the junction held 9 bases outside the gene matches. CDR1 and CDR2 (germline): SNHLY, FYNNEI. The CDR3 has 14 residues. The CDR3, as DNA: TGTGCCACCGCCCTGACAGGGGGCGGTCAGCCCCAGCATTTT. Encoded protein: CATALTGGGQPQHF. The entire variable domain, with the rest obtained from reference TRBV2 and TRBJ1-5, is as follows: EPEVTQTPSHQVTQMGQEVILRCVPISNHLYFYWYRQILGQKVEFLVSFYNNEISEKSEIFDDQFSVERPDGSNFTLKIRSTKLEDSAMYFCATALTGGGQPQHFGDGTRLSIL.

This rearrangement joins TRBV27 to TRBJ2-3; TRBD2 agrees at 10 bases. The CDR3 extends over 17 amino acids. V lost 2 bases and J lost 1; bases outside the gene matches: 6. Germline-derived CDR1 and CDR2 are MNHEY and SMNVEV (reference sequence). The CDR3 loop is CASSLIALAGGTDTQYF. CDR3 bases: TGTGCCAGCAGTTTAATAGCCCTAGCGGGAGGCACAGATACGCAGTATTTT.

The chain joins TRBV6-5 to TRBJ2-7, with D hard to call. The CDR3 totals 14 residues. With 2 bases removed from V and 3 bases from J, the gap between germline ends came to 11 bases. Germline V CDR1 and CDR2: MNHEY, SVGAGI. This chain's CDR3 is CASSYGVANYEQYF. Here the CDR3 DNA reads TGTGCCAGCAGTTACGGCGTAGCCAACTACGAGCAGTACTTC.

Here the CDR3 reads CASSGGPADIQYF. The DNA of the CDR3 is TGTGCCAGCAGCGGGGGACCAGCGGACATTCAGTACTTC. V gene TRBV7-8 combines with J gene TRBJ2-4; D tentatively reads TRBD1 or TRBD2 (5 bases each). Trimming took off 5 bases at V and 8 bases at J, with 13 bases between the two ends. This CDR3 has 13 residues. Germline values: CDR1 SGHVS, CDR2 FQNEAQ.

The rearrangement joins TRBV6-6 to TRBJ2-5; perhaps TRBD2 as D (6 bases). V dropped 2 bases and J dropped 5 bases, with 18 bases sitting between them. In germline, CDR1 is MNHNY, CDR2 SVGAGI (reference sequence). The CDR3 runs 16 residues. The CDR3, as DNA: TGTGCCAGCAGTTACCGTCCCCCCGGGGCGGGGGAGACCCAGTACTTC. As protein: CASSYRPPGAGETQYF.

The V call is TRBV7-9, the J call TRBJ2-2; the match to TRBD1 covers 8 bases. The CDR3 loop spans 16 amino acids. CDR1 is SEHNR, CDR2 FQNEAQ, per germline (reference sequence). J lost 6 bases, V lost 1 base, and 7 bases had no gene match. This CDR3 reads CASSLGGRGRAGELFF. CDR3 coding DNA: TGTGCCAGCAGCTTAGGTGGCAGGGGGCGCGCCGGGGAGCTGTTTTTT.

The rearrangement joins TRBV5-5 to TRBJ1-3, with unresolved D. Trimming stripped 4 bases from V and 3 bases from J, with 20 bases between. Germline loops: CDR1 SGHKS, CDR2 YYEKEE (reference sequence). This CDR3 has 17 residues. Here the CDR3 reads CASSPTAGHLGGNTIYF. The CDR3 DNA sequence: TGTGCCAGCAGCCCTACCGCTGGGCACCTCGGTGGAAACACCATATATTTT.

This chain joins TRBV19 and TRBJ1-2, with D perhaps TRBD1 (5 bases). This CDR3 has 13 residues. Trimming shortened V by 10 bases and J by 8 bases, and 20 bases separated the two germline ends. Looked up from germline, CDR1 is LNHDA and CDR2 is SQIVND (reference sequence). The CDR3 nucleotides read TGTGCCACGTCCCAGGGTAACTATGGCGGCTACACCTTC. Protein: CATSQGNYGGYTF.

The V and J genes are TRBV5-1 and TRBJ1-1; no reliable D call. Germline assignment: CDR1 SGHRS and CDR2 YFSETQ. CDR3 length: 12 residues. V was cut by 4 bases and J by 11 bases, with 15 bases left in between. The CDR3 protein is CASSREGEMAFF. Written as DNA, the CDR3 is TGCGCCAGCAGCCGAGAAGGAGAGATGGCTTTCTTT.

The genes are TRBV5-4 and TRBJ2-7, with TRBD1 matching over 7 bases. The CDR3 covers 14 residues. The germline CDR1 and CDR2 sequences are SGHNT and YYREEE (reference sequence). J was trimmed by 3 bases and V by 1 base; bases with no gene match: 4. For the CDR3, the DNA is TGTGCCAGCAGCTTGAGAGGGGGCGTCTACGAGCAGTACTTC. Encoded protein: CASSLRGGVYEQYF.

The CDR3, as DNA: TGTGCCAGCAGCTTAAGACAGGGATGGGATACGCAGTATTTT. Translating it yields CASSLRQGWDTQYF. The chain uses TRBV11-2 and TRBJ2-3; 7 bases are a match to TRBD1. J gave up 6 bases and V 2 bases, and 5 bases lay outside the gene matches. Germline CDR1 SGHAT, CDR2 FQNNGV. The CDR3 is made up of 14 amino acids.

The chain couples TRBV28 to TRBJ2-1; D is perhaps TRBD2 (6 bases). CDR3 length: 16 residues. The V gene lost 4 bases and the J gene lost 6 bases, with 19 bases spanning the gap. Germline loops: CDR1 MDHEN, CDR2 SYDVKM. The chain's CDR3 is CASSSPGTRGGNEQFF. The CDR3 DNA reads TGTGCCAGCAGTTCCCCTGGGACGAGGGGAGGCAATGAGCAGTTCTTC.

The DNA of the CDR3 is TGTGCCAGCAGCCAATACGAGCAGTACTTC. This sequence encodes CASSQYEQYF. The V and J genes are TRBV5-6 and TRBJ2-7; no reliable D call. The CDR3 is 10 amino acids. Germline loops: CDR1 SGHDT, CDR2 YYEEEE. Trimming removed 4 bases from V and 4 bases from J, with 3 bases in between.

The chain carries TRBV4-1 and TRBJ2-5; the D gene is possibly TRBD2 (7 bases). The CDR3 sequence is 19 residues long. The germline CDR1 and CDR2 sequences are MGHRA and YSYEKL. The V gene lost 0 bases and the J gene lost 4 bases, with 24 bases spanning the gap. The CDR3 DNA follows: TGCGCCAGCAGCCAAGATGGGGTAGCGGGTCCTCTAGGGGGAGAGACCCAGTACTTC. It is translated as CASSQDGVAGPLGGETQYF.

The J gene is TRBJ1-2, the V gene TRBV19; D unclear. V lost 6 bases and J lost 6, with 14 bases in between. Germline assignment: CDR1 LNHDA and CDR2 SQIVND (reference sequence). CDR3 length: 13 amino acids. The CDR3 is CASRKWEFDGYTF. CDR3 DNA sequence: TGTGCCAGTAGGAAATGGGAATTTGATGGCTACACCTTC.

CDR3 sequence (DNA): TGTGCCAGTAGTATCGGACACTCTAATGAGCAGTTCTTC. This codes for CASSIGHSNEQFF. This sequence joins TRBV19 and TRBJ2-1; D might be TRBD1 (5 bases). Germline V lookup: CDR1 LNHDA, CDR2 SQIVND (reference sequence). Trimming shortened V by 3 bases and J by 7 bases, and 10 bases separated the two germline ends. The CDR3 extends over 13 amino acids. The full variable domain, in which reference TRBV19 and TRBJ2-1 provide the parts outside the CDR3, is DGGITQSPKYLFRKEGQNVTLSCEQNLNHDAMYWYRQDPGQGLRLIYYSQIVNDFQKGDIAEGYSVSREKKESFPLTVTSAQKNPTAFYLCASSIGHSNEQFFGPGTRLTVL.

This clone was counted a single time. J is TRBJ2-1 and V is TRBV29-1, with 9 bases that match TRBD2. The V and J ends lost 5 bases and 2 bases, in that order; junction bases with no gene match: 4. This CDR3 spans 14 amino acids. The germline gives CDR1 SQVTM, CDR2 ANQGSEA. The CDR3 sequence is CSVLAGVPYNEQFF. CDR3 DNA sequence: TGCAGCGTTTTAGCGGGGGTCCCCTACAATGAGCAGTTCTTC.

This sequence joins TRBV28 and TRBJ2-3, with 7 positions matching TRBD1. The ends lost 8 bases at V and 0 bases at J; junction bases unmatched: 8. This CDR3 has 15 residues. The germline CDR1 and CDR2 sequences are MDHEN and SYDVKM. Written as DNA, the CDR3 is TGTGCCAGCGGAAAGACAGGGCTGAGCACAGATACGCAGTATTTT. Its translation is CASGKTGLSTDTQYF.

V and J are TRBV5-1 and TRBJ1-6; 8 bases map to TRBD1. Germline lookup yields CDR1 SGHRS and CDR2 YFSETQ. The CDR3 spans 15 residues. Trimming removed 4 bases from V and 8 bases from J; junction bases left unmatched: 8. This CDR3 is CASSVSGTGDSPLHF. CDR3 nucleotide sequence: TGCGCCAGCAGCGTCTCCGGGACAGGAGATTCACCCCTCCACTTT.

The chain carries TRBV5-1 and TRBJ1-1, with D perhaps TRBD1 (5 bases). Germline V gene sequence: CDR1 SGHRS, CDR2 YFSETQ. V was trimmed by 4 bases and J by 5 bases, leaving 15 bases between them. The CDR3 contains 14 residues. CDR3 in DNA: TGCGCCAGCAGCCCGAGGGGTTCAGATACTGAAGCTTTCTTT. Protein: CASSPRGSDTEAFF.

The chain is built from TRBV5-1 and TRBJ2-1; perhaps D is TRBD1 or TRBD2 (5 bases each). The CDR3 is made up of 12 amino acids. From germline, CDR1 is SGHRS and CDR2 YFSETQ. V lost 6 bases, J lost 6 bases, and 10 bases lay in between. DNA for the CDR3: TGCGCCAGCAAGGTGGGGGTCAATGAGCAGTTCTTC. Translated, it gives CASKVGVNEQFF.